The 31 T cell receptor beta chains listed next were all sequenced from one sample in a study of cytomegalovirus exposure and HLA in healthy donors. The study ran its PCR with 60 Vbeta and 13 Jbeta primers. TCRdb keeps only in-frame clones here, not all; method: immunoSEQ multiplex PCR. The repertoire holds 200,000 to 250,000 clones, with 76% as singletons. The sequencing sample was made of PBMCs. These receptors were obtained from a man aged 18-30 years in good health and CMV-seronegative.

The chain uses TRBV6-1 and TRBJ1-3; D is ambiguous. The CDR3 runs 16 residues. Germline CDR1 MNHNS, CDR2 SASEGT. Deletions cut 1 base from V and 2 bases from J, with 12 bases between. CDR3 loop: CASSEGRRRTGNTIYF. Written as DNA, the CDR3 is TGTGCCAGCAGTGAAGGTCGCCGGAGGACTGGAAACACCATATATTTT.

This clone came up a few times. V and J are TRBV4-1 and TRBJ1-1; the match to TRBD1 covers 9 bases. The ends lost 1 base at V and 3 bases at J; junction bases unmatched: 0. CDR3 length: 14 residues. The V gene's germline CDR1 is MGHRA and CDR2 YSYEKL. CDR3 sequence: CASSQGTGDTEAFF. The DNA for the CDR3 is TGCGCCAGCAGCCAAGGGACAGGGGACACTGAAGCTTTCTTT.

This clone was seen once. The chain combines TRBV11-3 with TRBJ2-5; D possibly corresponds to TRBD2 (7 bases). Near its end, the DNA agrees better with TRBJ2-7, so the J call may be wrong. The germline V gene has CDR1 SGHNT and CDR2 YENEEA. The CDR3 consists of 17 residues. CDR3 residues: CASSSPGGRRPSYEQYF. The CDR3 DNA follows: TGTGCCAGCAGCTCCCCCGGGGGGCGCAGGCCTTCCTACGAGCAGTACTTC.

CDR3 in DNA: TGCAGCGTTGGGGGCTTGGATATCTACAATGAGCAGTTCTTC. Its translation is CSVGGLDIYNEQFF. V gene TRBV29-1 combines with J gene TRBJ2-1, with D perhaps TRBD1 (5 bases). The CDR3 contains 14 residues. CDR1 SQVTM and CDR2 ANQGSEA come from the germline V gene. V was clipped by 4 bases and J by 3 bases, with 13 bases between them.

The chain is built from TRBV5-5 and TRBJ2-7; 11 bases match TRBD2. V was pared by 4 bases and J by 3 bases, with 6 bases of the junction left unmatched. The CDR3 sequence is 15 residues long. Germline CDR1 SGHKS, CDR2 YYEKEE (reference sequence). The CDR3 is CASSHRLAGRYEQYF. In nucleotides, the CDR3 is TGTGCCAGCAGCCATCGACTAGCGGGGCGCTACGAGCAGTACTTC.

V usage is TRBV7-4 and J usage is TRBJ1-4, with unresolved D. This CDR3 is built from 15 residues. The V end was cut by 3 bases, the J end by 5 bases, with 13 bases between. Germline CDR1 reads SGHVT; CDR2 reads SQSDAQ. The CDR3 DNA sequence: TGTGCCAGCAGCTTTTTGCGCACGGGGAATGAAAAACTGTTTTTT. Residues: CASSFLRTGNEKLFF. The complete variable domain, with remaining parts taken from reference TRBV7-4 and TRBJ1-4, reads GAGVSQSPRYKVAKRGRDVALRCDSISGHVTLYWYRQTLGQGSEVLTYSQSDAQRDKSGRPSGRFSAERPERSVSTLKIQRTEQGDSAVYLCASSFLRTGNEKLFFGSGTQLSVL.

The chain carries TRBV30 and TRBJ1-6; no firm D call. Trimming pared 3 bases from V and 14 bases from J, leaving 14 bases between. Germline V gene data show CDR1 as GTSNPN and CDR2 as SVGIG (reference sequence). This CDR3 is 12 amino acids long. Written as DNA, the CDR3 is TGTGCCTGGAGGATACAAGCGGCGGCCCTCCACTTT. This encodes CAWRIQAAALHF.

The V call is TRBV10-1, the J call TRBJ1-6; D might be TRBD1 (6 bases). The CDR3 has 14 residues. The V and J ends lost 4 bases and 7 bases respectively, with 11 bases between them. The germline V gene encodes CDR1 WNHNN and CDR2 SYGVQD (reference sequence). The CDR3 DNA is TGCGCCAGCAGTGGGGGGCATGAAAATTCACCCCTCCACTTT. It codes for CASSGGHENSPLHF.

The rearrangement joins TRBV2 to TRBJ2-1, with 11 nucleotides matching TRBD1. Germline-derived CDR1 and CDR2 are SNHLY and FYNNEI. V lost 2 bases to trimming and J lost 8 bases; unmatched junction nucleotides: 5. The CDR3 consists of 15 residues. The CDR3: CASSEWDRGRDEQFF. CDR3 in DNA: TGTGCCAGCAGTGAATGGGACAGGGGGAGGGATGAGCAGTTCTTC.

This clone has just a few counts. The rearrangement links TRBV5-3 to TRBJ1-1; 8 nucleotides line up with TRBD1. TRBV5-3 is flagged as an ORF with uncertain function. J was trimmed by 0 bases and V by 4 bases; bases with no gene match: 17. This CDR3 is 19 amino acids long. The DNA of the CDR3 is TGTGCCAGAAGCCAAGGACAGGGCGCCCTACCAAAAATGAACACTGAAGCTTTCTTT. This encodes CARSQGQGALPKMNTEAFF.

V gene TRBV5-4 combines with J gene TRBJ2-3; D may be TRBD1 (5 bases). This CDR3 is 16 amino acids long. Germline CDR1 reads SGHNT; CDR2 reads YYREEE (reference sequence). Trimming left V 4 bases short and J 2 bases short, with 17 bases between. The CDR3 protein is CASSPRQTSSTDTQYF. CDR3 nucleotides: TGTGCCAGCAGCCCGAGACAGACCAGCTCCACAGATACGCAGTATTTT.

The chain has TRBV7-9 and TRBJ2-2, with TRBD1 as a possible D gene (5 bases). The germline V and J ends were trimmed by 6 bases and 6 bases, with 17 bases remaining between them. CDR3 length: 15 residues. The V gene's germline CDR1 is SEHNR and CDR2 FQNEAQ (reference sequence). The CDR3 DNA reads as TGTGCCAGCAGGCAGATATCCAGGGCGTCCGGGGAGCTGTTTTTT. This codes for CASRQISRASGELFF.

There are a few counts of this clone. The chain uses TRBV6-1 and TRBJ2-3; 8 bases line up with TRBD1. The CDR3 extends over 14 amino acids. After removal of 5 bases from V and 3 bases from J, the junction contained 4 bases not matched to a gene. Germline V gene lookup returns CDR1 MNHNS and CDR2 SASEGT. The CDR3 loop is CASSPRTGTDTQYF. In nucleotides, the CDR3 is TGTGCCAGCAGTCCTCGGACAGGGACAGATACGCAGTATTTT.

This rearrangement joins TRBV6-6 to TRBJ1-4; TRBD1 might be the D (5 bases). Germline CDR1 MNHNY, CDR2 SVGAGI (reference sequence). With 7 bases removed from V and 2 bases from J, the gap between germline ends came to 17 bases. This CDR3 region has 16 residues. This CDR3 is CASTPRLGRTNEKLFF. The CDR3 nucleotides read TGTGCCAGCACCCCGCGCTTGGGGCGGACTAATGAAAAACTGTTTTTT.

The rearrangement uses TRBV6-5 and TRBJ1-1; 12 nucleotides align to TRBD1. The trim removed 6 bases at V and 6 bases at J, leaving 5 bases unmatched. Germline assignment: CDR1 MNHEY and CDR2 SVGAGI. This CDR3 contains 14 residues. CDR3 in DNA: TGTGCCAGCAGACGGGACAGGGGGCTGTCTGAAGCTTTCTTT. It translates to CASRRDRGLSEAFF.

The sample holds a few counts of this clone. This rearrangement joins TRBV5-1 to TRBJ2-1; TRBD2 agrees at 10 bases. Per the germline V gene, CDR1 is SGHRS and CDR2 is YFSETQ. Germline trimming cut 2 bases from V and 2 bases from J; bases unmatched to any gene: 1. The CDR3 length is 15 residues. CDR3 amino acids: CASSLGLAAYNEQFF. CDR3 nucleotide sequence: TGCGCCAGCAGCTTAGGACTAGCGGCCTACAATGAGCAGTTCTTC.

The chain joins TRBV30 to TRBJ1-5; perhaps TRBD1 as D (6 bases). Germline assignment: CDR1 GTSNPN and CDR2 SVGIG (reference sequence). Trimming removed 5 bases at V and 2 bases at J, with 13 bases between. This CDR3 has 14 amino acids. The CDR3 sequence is CAWGGALGNQPQHF. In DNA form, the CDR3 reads TGTGCCTGGGGGGGGGCCCTTGGCAATCAGCCCCAGCATTTT.

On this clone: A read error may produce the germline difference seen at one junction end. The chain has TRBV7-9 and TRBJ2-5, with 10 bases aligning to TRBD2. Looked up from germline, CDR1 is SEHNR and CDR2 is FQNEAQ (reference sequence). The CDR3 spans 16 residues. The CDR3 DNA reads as TGTTCCAGCAGCTTAGCGAGCCTAGCGGGAGTTGAGACCCAGTACTTC. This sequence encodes CSSSLASLAGVETQYF.

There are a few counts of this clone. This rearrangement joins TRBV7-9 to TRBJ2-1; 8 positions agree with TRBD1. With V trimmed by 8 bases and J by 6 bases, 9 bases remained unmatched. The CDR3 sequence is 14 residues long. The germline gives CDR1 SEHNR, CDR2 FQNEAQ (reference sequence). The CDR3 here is CASGPGGALNEQFF. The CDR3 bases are TGTGCCAGCGGACCAGGGGGCGCGCTCAATGAGCAGTTCTTC.

Here the CDR3 DNA reads TGTGCCAGCAGTTTAGGACTAGCGGGAGTCGGGTACAATGAGCAGTTCTTC. Its protein is CASSLGLAGVGYNEQFF. The J gene is TRBJ2-1, the V gene TRBV28; TRBD2 matches at 13 bases. Germline CDR1 reads MDHEN; CDR2 reads SYDVKM. V dropped 2 bases and J dropped 4; count of bases not matched to a gene: 5. The CDR3 has 17 residues. The variable domain in full, with the rest retrieved from reference TRBV28 and TRBJ2-1, is DVKVTQSSRYLVKRTGEKVFLECVQDMDHENMFWYRQDPGLGLRLIYFSYDVKMKEKGDIPEGYSVSREKKERFSLILESASTNQTSMYLCASSLGLAGVGYNEQFFGPGTRLTVL.

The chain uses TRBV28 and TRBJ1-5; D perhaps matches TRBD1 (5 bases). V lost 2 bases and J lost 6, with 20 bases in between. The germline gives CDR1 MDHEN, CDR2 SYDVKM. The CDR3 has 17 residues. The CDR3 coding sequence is TGTGCCAGCAGTTTACCATTCAAGACAGTCTACGGTCAGCCCCAGCATTTT. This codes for CASSLPFKTVYGQPQHF.

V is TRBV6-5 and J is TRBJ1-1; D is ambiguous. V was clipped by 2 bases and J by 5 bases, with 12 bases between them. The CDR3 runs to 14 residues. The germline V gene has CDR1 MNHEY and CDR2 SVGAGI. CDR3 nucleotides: TGTGCCAGCAGTTACGACCGTCGCGGGACTGAAGCTTTCTTT. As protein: CASSYDRRGTEAFF.

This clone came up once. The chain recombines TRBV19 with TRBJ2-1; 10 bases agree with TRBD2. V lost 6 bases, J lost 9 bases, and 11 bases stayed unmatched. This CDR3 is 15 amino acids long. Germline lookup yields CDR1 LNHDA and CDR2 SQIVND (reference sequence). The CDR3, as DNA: TGTGCCAGTAGCAAGACTAGCGGGCTCCGGGCTGAGCAGTTCTTC. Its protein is CASSKTSGLRAEQFF. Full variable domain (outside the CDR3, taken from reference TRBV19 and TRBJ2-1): DGGITQSPKYLFRKEGQNVTLSCEQNLNHDAMYWYRQDPGQGLRLIYYSQIVNDFQKGDIAEGYSVSREKKESFPLTVTSAQKNPTAFYLCASSKTSGLRAEQFFGPGTRLTVL.

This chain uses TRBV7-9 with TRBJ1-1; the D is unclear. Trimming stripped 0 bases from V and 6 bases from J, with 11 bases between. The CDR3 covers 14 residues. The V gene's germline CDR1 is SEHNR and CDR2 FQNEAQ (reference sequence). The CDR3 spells CASSLAVLEAEAFF. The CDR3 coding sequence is TGTGCCAGCAGCTTAGCTGTTCTCGAGGCTGAAGCTTTCTTT.

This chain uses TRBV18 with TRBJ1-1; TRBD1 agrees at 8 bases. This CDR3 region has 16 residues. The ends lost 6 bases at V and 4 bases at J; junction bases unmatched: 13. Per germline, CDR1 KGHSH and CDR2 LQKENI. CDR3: CASSPQGARGATEAFF. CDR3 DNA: TGTGCCAGCTCTCCCCAGGGGGCGCGGGGCGCCACTGAAGCTTTCTTT.

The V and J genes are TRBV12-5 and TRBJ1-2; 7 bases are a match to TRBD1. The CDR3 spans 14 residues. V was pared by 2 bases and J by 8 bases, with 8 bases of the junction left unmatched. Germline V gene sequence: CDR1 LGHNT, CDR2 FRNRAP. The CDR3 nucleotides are TGTGCTAGTGGTTTGCCTCGAACAGGGGACGGCTACACCTTC. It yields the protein CASGLPRTGDGYTF.

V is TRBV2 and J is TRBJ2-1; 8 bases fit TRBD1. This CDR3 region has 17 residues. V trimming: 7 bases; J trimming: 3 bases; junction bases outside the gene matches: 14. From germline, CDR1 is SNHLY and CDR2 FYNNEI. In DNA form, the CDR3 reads TGTGCCAGCATTGCCGCTAGGACAGGGAAAATCTACAATGAGCAGTTCTTC. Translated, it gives CASIAARTGKIYNEQFF.

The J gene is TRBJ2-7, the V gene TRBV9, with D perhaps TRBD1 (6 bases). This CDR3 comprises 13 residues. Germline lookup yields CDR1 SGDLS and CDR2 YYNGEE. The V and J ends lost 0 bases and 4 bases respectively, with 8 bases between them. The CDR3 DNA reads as TGTGCCAGCAGCGTAGGGACAGCTTACGAGCAGTACTTC. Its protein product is CASSVGTAYEQYF.

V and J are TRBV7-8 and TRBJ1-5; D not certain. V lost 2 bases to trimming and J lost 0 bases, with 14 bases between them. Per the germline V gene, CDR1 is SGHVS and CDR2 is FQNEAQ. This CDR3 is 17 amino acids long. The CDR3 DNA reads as TGTGCCAGCAGCTTAAGAGTCTGGAGAGATAGCAATCAGCCCCAGCATTTT. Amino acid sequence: CASSLRVWRDSNQPQHF.

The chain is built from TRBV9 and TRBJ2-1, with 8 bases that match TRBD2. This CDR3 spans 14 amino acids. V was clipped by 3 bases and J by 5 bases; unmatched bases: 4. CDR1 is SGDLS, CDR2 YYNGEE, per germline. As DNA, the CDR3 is TGTGCCAGCAGCGGGATAGCGGGAAACAATGAGCAGTTCTTC. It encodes CASSGIAGNNEQFF. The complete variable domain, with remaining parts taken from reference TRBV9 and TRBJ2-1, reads DSGVTQTPKHLITATGQRVTLRCSPRSGDLSVYWYQQSLDQGLQFLIQYYNGEERAKGNILERFSAQQFPDLHSELNLSSLELGDSALYFCASSGIAGNNEQFFGPGTRLTVL.

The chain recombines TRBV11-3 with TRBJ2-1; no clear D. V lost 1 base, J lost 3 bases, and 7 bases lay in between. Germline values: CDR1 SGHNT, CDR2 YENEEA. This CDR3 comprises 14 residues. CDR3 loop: CASSLASVYNEQFF. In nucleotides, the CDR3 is TGTGCCAGCAGCTTAGCGTCCGTCTACAATGAGCAGTTCTTC.